Listed below are T cell receptor beta chains from one sample, sequenced in a study of control samples from healthy donors and cancer patients. TCRdb's copy holds only in-frame clones and misses some; the assay was immunoSEQ multiplex PCR. The sample shows over 150,000 clones, 85% to 95% of them seen only once. Sequenced: blood. The receptors were sampled from a woman younger than 35 in good health. Each CDR3 is given with its conserved first and last residue. The order of the fields is J gene, V gene, CDR3 protein.

J: TRBJ1-5
V: TRBV18
CDR3: CASSGTGNNQPQHF

J: TRBJ1-1
V: TRBV28
CDR3: CASTNRITEAFF

J: TRBJ2-2
V: TRBV5-1
CDR3: CASSLGAQNTGELFF

J: TRBJ1-4
V: TRBV27
CDR3: CATGTGLNEKLFF

J: TRBJ1-3
V: TRBV6-5
CDR3: CASRTNRDSGNTIYF

J: TRBJ2-7
V: TRBV5-1
CDR3: CASSSDRGFSYEQYF

J: TRBJ2-2
V: TRBV24-1
CDR3: CATSDPGRAGAPGELFF

J: TRBJ1-3
V: TRBV6-2/TRBV6-3
CDR3: CASSTLRQPTSGNTIYF

J: TRBJ1-1
V: TRBV29-1
CDR3: CSVVVGTEAFF

J: TRBJ2-3
V: TRBV12-3/TRBV12-4
CDR3: CASTSSGTDTQYF

J: TRBJ1-3
V: TRBV19
CDR3: CASSIGTGGFSGNTIYF

J: TRBJ1-5
V: TRBV6-2/TRBV6-3
CDR3: CASSYPKTGGNQPQHF

J: TRBJ2-1
V: TRBV3-1/TRBV3-2
CDR3: CASSPRTSGGAGNEQFF

J: TRBJ1-1
V: TRBV18
CDR3: CASSPPEGLRNTEAFF

J: TRBJ2-7
V: TRBV3-1/TRBV3-2
CDR3: CASSQEGNRGMNF

J: TRBJ1-2
V: TRBV13
CDR3: CASSLARQLGYTF

J: TRBJ2-1
V: TRBV7-6
CDR3: CASSLQGQVQDEQFF

J: TRBJ1-2
V: TRBV2
CDR3: CASSRTGDYGYTF

J: TRBJ1-1
V: TRBV11-2
CDR3: CASSLGWQRDTEAFF

J: TRBJ1-3
V: TRBV7-2
CDR3: CASSLIGATGNTIYF

J: TRBJ1-1
V: TRBV14
CDR3: CASSLGWGTEAFF

J: TRBJ2-7
V: TRBV11-2
CDR3: CASSLGQFEQYF

J: TRBJ1-3
V: TRBV7-2
CDR3: CASSLGQGLGGNTIYF

J: TRBJ2-3
V: TRBV7-2
CDR3: CASSPAAISTDTQYF

J: TRBJ2-3
V: TRBV5-4
CDR3: CASSLAGGTDTQYF

J: TRBJ2-3
V: TRBV28
CDR3: CASRSRNTQYF

J: TRBJ1-2
V: TRBV19
CDR3: CASSIGFLANYGYTF

J: TRBJ2-2
V: TRBV18
CDR3: CASSPPGGELFF

J: TRBJ1-2
V: TRBV5-8
CDR3: CASRMTGGTYGYTF

J: TRBJ2-6
V: TRBV5-5
CDR3: CASIRGPGANVLTF

J: TRBJ1-2
V: TRBV4-1
CDR3: CASSQAETGNYGYTF

J: TRBJ1-1
V: TRBV6-5
CDR3: CASSPVRGNTEAFF

J: TRBJ2-3
V: TRBV18
CDR3: CASSPKLAGGSDTQYF

J: TRBJ1-1
V: TRBV12-5
CDR3: CASGLAQGVNTEAFF

J: TRBJ2-5
V: TRBV12-3/TRBV12-4
CDR3: CASSQQETQYF

J: TRBJ1-6
V: TRBV5-6
CDR3: CASSLWEYNSPLHF

J: TRBJ2-7
V: TRBV11-2
CDR3: CASSLGLAGPYEQYF

J: TRBJ1-3
V: TRBV6-6
CDR3: CASSSPGGFGNTIYF

J: TRBJ1-2
V: TRBV2
CDR3: CASSEGNYGYTF

J: TRBJ1-1
V: TRBV6-6
CDR3: CASSYDSQGAEAFF

J: TRBJ2-1
V: TRBV6-5
CDR3: CASRLLAGVGNEQFF

J: TRBJ1-2
V: TRBV11-3
CDR3: CASSLESDGYTF

J: TRBJ2-7
V: TRBV12-3/TRBV12-4
CDR3: CASSNRGYEQYF

J: TRBJ1-1
V: TRBV7-3
CDR3: CASSNRRGDTEAFF

J: TRBJ1-1
V: TRBV7-2
CDR3: CASSYSGTGRTEAFF

J: TRBJ1-2
V: TRBV7-2
CDR3: CASSLSTDSNYGYTF

J: TRBJ2-7
V: TRBV5-8
CDR3: CASSLPGGLSYEQYF

J: TRBJ1-1
V: TRBV15
CDR3: CATSREASTVLNTEAFF

J: TRBJ2-5
V: TRBV5-1
CDR3: CASSPTQGLGETQYF

J: TRBJ1-4
V: TRBV5-1
CDR3: CASSLAGQGWATNEKLFF

J: TRBJ2-1
V: TRBV10-1
CDR3: CASIGTGVFSEQFF